The rows below give T cell receptor beta chains drawn from one sample of a study of beta chain features in type 1 diabetes. Profiled with immunoSEQ multiplex PCR; TCRdb holds only in-frame clones, not every one. The sample holds about 260,000 clones, approximately 70% seen once. Specimen: naive CD4+ T cells from blood. The receptors shown here come from a man aged 25-45 years in good health. The CDR3 runs from the conserved cysteine through the conserved F or W. The D gene is left open where the match is weak. Only some rows state a clone size, as once, few, many or a class for expanded clones.

V	size	D	J	DNA	CDR3
TRBV20-1	-	-	TRBJ2-5	TGCAGTGCGCTCGTCGGAGAGACCCAGTACTTC	CSALVGETQYF
TRBV7-2	-	TRBD1	TRBJ2-7	TGTGCCAGCAGCACCCCGACAGGGGGCTCCTACGAGCAGTACTTC	CASSTPTGGSYEQYF
TRBV29-1	-	TRBD1	TRBJ2-4	TGCAGCGTTAGGGGGCTAGCCAAAAACATTCAGTACTTC	CSVRGLAKNIQYF
TRBV7-2	-	-	TRBJ2-5	TGTGCCAGCAGCTTAGTTATCCAAGAGACCCAGTACTTC	CASSLVIQETQYF
TRBV25-1	-	TRBD1	TRBJ2-5	TGTGCCAGCAGTGGACCCCGGACAGGGAGAGCTCAAGAGACCCAGTACTTC	CASSGPRTGRAQETQYF
TRBV29-1	-	TRBD1	TRBJ1-1	TGCAGCGTCCAAAGGACAGGGGGCGCCGGGACTGAAGCTTTCTTT	CSVQRTGGAGTEAFF
TRBV14	-	-	TRBJ2-5	TGTGCCAGCAGCCAAGTCGGCGGATATCAAGTGACCCAGTACTTC	CASSQVGGYQVTQYF
TRBV10-3	few	-	TRBJ2-3	TGTGCCATCAGGGGGACCAGGGGCCATACGCAGTATTTT	CAIRGTRGHTQYF
TRBV30	-	-	TRBJ2-5	TGTGCCTGGAGTGTTCTCACGCAAGAGACCCAGTACTTC	CAWSVLTQETQYF
TRBV5-6	-	-	TRBJ1-5	TGTGCCAGCAGCAGTAGGCGTCAGCCCCAGCATTTT	CASSSRRQPQHF
TRBV9	-	-	TRBJ2-3	TGTGCCAGCAGCGTGGCAGATACGCAGTATTTT	CASSVADTQYF
TRBV30	-	-	TRBJ1-4	TGTGCCTGGAGTGGCCAGGGTGGGGAAAAACTGTTTTTT	CAWSGQGGEKLFF
TRBV4-3	-	TRBD2	TRBJ2-4	TGCGCCAGCAGCCAACACGGGAGTTCCGGGGGGGCTACCAAAAACATTCAGTACTTC	CASSQHGSSGGATKNIQYF
TRBV29-1	-	-	TRBJ2-5	TGCAGCGTTGACACAGGGTATGGAGAGACCCAGTACTTC	CSVDTGYGETQYF
TRBV6-5	-	TRBD1	TRBJ1-2	TGTGCCAGCAGCAACCCGGGACAGGATGGGTATGGCTACACCTTC	CASSNPGQDGYGYTF
TRBV30	-	-	TRBJ2-7	TGTGCCTGGAAGGGAGACTACGAGCAGTACTTC	CAWKGDYEQYF
TRBV2	-	TRBD1	TRBJ2-1	TGTGCCAGCAGTGAAGAAGGGACAGCCAACAATGAGCAGTTCTTC	CASSEEGTANNEQFF
TRBV30	few	TRBD1	TRBJ2-6	TGTGCCTGGAGTGTACCCGGCAGGGGGAACTCTGGGGCCAACGTCCTGACTTTC	CAWSVPGRGNSGANVLTF
TRBV29-1	-	-	TRBJ2-3	TGCAGCGTTGATGGCGGTACCACAGATACGCAGTATTTT	CSVDGGTTDTQYF
TRBV29-1	few	-	TRBJ2-1	TGCAGCGTTGAAGAAGGCAATGAGCAGTTCTTC	CSVEEGNEQFF
TRBV29-1	-	-	TRBJ1-2	TGCAGCCCCCCGCCCGGACAGTCCTATGGCTACACCTTC	CSPPPGQSYGYTF
TRBV29-1	few	TRBD2	TRBJ2-5	TGCAGCGTGAAAAATACGGGACTAGCGGGAGGGGTAGGAGAGACCCAGTACTTC	CSVKNTGLAGGVGETQYF
TRBV4-3	-	-	TRBJ2-5	TGCGCCAGCAGCCAAGATCCAGGGGGGGAGACCCAGTACTTC	CASSQDPGGETQYF
TRBV7-9	once	-	TRBJ2-4	TGTGCCAGCAGCTTAACGATTGACGGTAAAAACATTCAGTACTTC	CASSLTIDGKNIQYF